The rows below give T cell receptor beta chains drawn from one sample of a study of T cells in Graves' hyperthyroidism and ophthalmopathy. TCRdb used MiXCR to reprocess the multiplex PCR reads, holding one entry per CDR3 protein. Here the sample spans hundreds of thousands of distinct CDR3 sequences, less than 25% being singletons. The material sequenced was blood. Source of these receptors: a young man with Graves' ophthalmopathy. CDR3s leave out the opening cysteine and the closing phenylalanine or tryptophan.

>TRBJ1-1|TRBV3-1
ASSQYETGWNTEAF
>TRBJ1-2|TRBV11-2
ASSPEPGGVRGGYT
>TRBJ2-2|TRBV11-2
ASSRLTRGLAGITGELF
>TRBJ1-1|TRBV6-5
ASSYVRENTEAF
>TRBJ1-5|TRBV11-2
ASSYTADSNQPQH
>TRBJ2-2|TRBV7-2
ASSPLASRGTGELF
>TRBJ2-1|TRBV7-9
ASTVRTAWDHNEQF
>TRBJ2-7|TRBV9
ASSVEGTSGPYEQY
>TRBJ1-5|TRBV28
ASSPLWTGGASNQPQH
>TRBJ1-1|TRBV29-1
SVQQGTEAF
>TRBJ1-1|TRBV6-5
ASSYSGQGENTEAF
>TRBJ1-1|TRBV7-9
ASSLVGKGNTEAF
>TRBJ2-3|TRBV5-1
ASSLEWRSTDTQY
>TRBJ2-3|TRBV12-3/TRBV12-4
ASTLLPLTSGRVDTQY
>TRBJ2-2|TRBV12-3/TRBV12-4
ASTLTGAGELF
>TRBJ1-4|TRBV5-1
ASSPYGAGEKLF
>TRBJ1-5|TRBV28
ASRPPTGFNQPQH
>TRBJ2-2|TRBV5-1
ASTPWGQENTGELF
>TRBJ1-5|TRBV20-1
SADRRRGREPQH
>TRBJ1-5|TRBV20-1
SARQGLSNQPQH
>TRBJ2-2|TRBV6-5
ASSYVLDSLNTGELF
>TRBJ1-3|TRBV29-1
SVEDTVRNTIY
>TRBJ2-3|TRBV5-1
ASSEGQGLDTQY